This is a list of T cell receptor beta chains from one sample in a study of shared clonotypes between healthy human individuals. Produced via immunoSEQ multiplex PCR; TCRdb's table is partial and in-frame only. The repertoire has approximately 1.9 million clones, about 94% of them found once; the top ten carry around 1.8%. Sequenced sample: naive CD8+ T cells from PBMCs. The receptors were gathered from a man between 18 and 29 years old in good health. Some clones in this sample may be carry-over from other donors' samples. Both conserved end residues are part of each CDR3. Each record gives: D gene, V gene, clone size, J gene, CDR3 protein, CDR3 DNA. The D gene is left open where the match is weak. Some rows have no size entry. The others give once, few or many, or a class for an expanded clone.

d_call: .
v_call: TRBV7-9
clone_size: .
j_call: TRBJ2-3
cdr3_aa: CASRLPGDTQYF
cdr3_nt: TGTGCCAGCAGACTACCCGGCGATACGCAGTATTTT

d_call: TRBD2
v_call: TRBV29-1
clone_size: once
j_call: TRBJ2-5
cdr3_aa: CSERTSGEETQYF
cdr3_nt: TGCAGCGAACGGACTAGCGGGGAAGAGACCCAGTACTTC

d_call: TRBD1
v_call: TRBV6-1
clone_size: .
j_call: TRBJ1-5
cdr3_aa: CASSGHLQGRNQPQHF
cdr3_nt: TGTGCCAGCAGTGGACACCTACAGGGGAGGAATCAGCCCCAGCATTTT

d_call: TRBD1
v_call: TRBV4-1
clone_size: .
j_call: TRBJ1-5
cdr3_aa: CASSALDRGNQPQHF
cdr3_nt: TGCGCCAGCAGTGCCCTGGACAGGGGTAATCAGCCCCAGCATTTT

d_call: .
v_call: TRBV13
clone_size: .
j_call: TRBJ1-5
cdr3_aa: CASSPDGESNQPQHF
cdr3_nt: TGTGCCAGCAGCCCAGACGGGGAGAGCAATCAGCCCCAGCATTTT

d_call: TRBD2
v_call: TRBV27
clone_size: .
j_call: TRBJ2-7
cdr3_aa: CATAGEGSYEQYF
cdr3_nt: TGTGCCACTGCGGGAGAGGGGTCCTACGAGCAGTACTTC

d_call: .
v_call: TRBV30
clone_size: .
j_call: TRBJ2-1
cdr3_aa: CAWSVGISYNEQFF
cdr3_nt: TGTGCCTGGAGTGTAGGGATCTCCTACAATGAGCAGTTCTTC

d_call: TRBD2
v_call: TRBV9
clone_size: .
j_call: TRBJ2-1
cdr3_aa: CASSPRGLAGDNEQFF
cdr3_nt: TGTGCCAGCAGCCCTAGAGGGCTAGCGGGAGACAATGAGCAGTTCTTC

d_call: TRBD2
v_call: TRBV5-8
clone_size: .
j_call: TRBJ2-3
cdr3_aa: CASSLAIRLAESTDTQYF
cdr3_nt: TGTGCCAGCAGCTTGGCCATTAGGCTAGCGGAGAGCACAGATACGCAGTATTTT

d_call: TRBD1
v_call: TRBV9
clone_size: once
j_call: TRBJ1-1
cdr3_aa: CASSAPGTDNTEAFF
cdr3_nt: TGTGCCAGCAGCGCTCCGGGGACAGACAACACTGAAGCTTTCTTT

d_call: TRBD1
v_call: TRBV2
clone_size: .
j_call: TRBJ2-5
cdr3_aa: CASSVGQGIETQYF
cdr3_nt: TGTGCCAGCAGTGTCGGACAGGGGATCGAGACCCAGTACTTC

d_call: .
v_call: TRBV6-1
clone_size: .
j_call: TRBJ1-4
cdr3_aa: CASSATRLATNEKLFF
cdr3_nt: TGTGCCAGCAGTGCGACCCGGCTTGCAACTAATGAAAAACTGTTTTTT

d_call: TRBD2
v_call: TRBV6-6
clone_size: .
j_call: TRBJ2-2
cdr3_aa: CASTILAGGPHGELFF
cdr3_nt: TGTGCCAGCACCATTCTAGCGGGAGGGCCTCACGGGGAGCTGTTTTTT

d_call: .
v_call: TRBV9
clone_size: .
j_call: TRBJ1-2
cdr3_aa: CASSGGANYGYTF
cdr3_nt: TGTGCCAGCAGCGGGGGGGCTAACTATGGCTACACCTTC

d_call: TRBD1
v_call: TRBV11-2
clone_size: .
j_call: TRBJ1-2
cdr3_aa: CASSHPTGANYGYTF
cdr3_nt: TGTGCCAGCAGCCATCCGACAGGGGCGAACTATGGCTACACCTTC

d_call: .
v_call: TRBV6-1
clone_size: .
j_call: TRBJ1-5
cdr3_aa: CASSEKKREGQPQHF
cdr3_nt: TGTGCCAGCAGTGAGAAAAAAAGGGAGGGTCAGCCCCAGCATTTT

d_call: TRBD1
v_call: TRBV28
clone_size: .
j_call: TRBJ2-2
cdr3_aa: CASSFQGAGELFF
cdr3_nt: TGTGCCAGCAGTTTTCAGGGGGCCGGGGAGCTGTTTTTT

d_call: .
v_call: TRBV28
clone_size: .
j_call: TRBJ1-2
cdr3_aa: CASSKGLGGYTF
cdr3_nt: TGTGCCAGCAGCAAAGGGCTGGGTGGCTACACCTTC

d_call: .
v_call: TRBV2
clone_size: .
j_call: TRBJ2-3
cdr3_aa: CASINPTDTQYF
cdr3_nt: TGTGCCAGCATTAATCCAACAGATACGCAGTATTTT

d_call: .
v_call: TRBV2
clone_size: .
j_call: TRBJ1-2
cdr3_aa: CASSDQGLFVDGYTF
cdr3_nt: TGTGCCAGCAGTGACCAGGGGTTATTTGTTGATGGCTACACCTTC

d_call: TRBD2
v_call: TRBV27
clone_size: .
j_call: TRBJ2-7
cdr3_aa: CASMLTSAIGYEQYF
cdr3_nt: TGTGCCAGCATGTTGACTAGCGCGATCGGGTACGAGCAGTACTTC

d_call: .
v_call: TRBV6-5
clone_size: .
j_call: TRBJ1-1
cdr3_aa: CASTLHPNTEAFF
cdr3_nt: TGTGCCAGCACCCTACACCCGAACACTGAAGCTTTCTTT

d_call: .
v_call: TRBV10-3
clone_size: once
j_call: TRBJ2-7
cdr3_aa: CAIRSKSSSYEQYF
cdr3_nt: TGTGCCATCAGGAGTAAGTCCAGCTCCTACGAGCAGTACTTC

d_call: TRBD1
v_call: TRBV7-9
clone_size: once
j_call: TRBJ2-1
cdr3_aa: CASSLSTGSDEQFF
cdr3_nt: TGTGCCAGCAGCTTATCGACAGGGAGCGATGAGCAGTTCTTC

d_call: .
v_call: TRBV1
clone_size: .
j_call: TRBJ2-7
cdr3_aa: CTSSQVRGLKGASSSYEQYF
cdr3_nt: TGCACCAGCAGCCAAGTTAGAGGCCTAAAGGGAGCGTCGAGCTCCTACGAGCAGTACTTC

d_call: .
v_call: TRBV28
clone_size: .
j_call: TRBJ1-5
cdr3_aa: CASSLKGVRNQPQHF
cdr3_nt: TGTGCCAGCAGTTTAAAGGGGGTGCGCAATCAGCCCCAGCATTTT

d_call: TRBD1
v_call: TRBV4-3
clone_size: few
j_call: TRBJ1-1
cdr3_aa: CASSPGGLNTEAFF
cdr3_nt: TGCGCCAGCAGCCCAGGGGGACTGAACACTGAAGCTTTCTTT

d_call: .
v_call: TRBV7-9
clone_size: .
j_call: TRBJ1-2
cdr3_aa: CASSLDGAGYTF
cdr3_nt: TGTGCCAGCAGCTTAGATGGGGCCGGCTACACCTTC

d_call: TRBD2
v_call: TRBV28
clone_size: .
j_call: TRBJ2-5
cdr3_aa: CASSALSGREETQYF
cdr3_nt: TGTGCCAGCAGTGCCCTTAGCGGGAGAGAAGAGACCCAGTACTTC

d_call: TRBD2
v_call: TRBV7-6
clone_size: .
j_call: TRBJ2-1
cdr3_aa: CASSARTSGGQHNEQFF
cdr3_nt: TGTGCCAGCAGCGCACGTACTAGCGGGGGACAACACAATGAGCAGTTCTTC

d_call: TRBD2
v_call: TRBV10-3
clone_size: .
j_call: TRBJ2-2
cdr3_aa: CAISEPERENTGELFF
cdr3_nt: TGTGCCATCAGTGAGCCGGAGCGGGAGAACACCGGGGAGCTGTTTTTT

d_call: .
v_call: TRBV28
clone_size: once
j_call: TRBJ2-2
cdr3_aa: CASSFSWVDTGELFF
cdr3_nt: TGTGCCAGCAGTTTTTCTTGGGTGGACACCGGGGAGCTGTTTTTT

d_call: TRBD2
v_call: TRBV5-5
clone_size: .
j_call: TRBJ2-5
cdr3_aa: CASSLRPGTRLETQYF
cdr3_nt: TGTGCCAGCAGCTTGCGGCCCGGGACTAGGCTCGAGACCCAGTACTTC

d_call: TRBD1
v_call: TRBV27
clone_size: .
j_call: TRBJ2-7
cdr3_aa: CASSLTGSISYEQYF
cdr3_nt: TGTGCCAGCAGTCTGACAGGGAGCATCTCCTACGAGCAGTACTTC

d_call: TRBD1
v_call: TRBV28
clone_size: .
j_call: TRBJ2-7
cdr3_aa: CASTTGGYRHEQYF
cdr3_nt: TGTGCCAGCACCACAGGGGGTTATCGCCACGAGCAGTACTTC

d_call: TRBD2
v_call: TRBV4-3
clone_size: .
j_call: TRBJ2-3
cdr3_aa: CASSHGLAVSTDTQYF
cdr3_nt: TGCGCCAGCAGCCACGGACTAGCGGTTAGCACAGATACGCAGTATTTT

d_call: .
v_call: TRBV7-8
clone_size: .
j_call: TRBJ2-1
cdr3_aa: CASSLEGRSYNEQFF
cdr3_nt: TGTGCCAGCAGCTTAGAGGGGCGCTCCTACAATGAGCAGTTCTTC

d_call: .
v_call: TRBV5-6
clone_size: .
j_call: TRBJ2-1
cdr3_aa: CASSLGGYHNEQFF
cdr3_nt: TGTGCCAGCAGCTTGGGGGGGTATCACAATGAGCAGTTCTTC

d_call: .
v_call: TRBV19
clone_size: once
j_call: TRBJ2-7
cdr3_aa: CASSIDAETYEQYF
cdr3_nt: TGTGCCAGTAGTATAGACGCCGAAACCTACGAGCAGTACTTC

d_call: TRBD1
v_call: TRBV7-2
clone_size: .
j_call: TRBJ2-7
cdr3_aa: CASSKRDRGHEQYF
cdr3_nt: TGTGCCAGCAGCAAAAGGGACAGGGGGCACGAGCAGTACTTC

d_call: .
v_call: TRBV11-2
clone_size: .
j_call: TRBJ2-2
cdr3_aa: CASSLNTGDLNGELFF
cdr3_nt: TGTGCCAGCAGCTTAAATACTGGGGACCTTAACGGGGAGCTGTTTTTT

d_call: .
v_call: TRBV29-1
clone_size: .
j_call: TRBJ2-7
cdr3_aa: CSVVASTYEQYF
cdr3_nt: TGCAGCGTTGTGGCAAGCACCTACGAGCAGTACTTC

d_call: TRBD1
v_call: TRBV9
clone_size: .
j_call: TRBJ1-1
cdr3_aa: CASSVTGGNEAFF
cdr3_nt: TGTGCCAGCAGCGTCACAGGGGGCAATGAAGCTTTCTTT

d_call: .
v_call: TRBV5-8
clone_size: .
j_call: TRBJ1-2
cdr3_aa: CASSGYGDGYGYTF
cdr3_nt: TGTGCCAGCAGCGGTTATGGGGATGGCTATGGCTACACCTTC

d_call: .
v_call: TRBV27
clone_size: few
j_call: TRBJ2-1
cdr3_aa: CASSLAVNYNEQFF
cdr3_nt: TGTGCCAGCAGTTTGGCAGTCAATTACAATGAGCAGTTCTTC

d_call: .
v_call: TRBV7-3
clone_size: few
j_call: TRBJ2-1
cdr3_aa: CASSGRLNEQFF
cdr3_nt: TGTGCCAGCAGCGGGAGGCTCAATGAGCAGTTCTTC